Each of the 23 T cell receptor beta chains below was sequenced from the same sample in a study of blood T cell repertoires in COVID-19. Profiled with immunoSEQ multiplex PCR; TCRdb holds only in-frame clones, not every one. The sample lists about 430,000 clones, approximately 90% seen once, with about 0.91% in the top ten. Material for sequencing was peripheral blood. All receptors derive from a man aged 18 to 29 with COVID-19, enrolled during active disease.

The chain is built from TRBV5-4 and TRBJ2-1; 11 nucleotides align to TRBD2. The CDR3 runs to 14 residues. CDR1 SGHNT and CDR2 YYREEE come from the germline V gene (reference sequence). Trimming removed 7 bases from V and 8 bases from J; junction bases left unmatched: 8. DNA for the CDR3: TGTGCCAGCCAACATAGCGGGGGGGCGGATGAGCAGTTCTTC. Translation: CASQHSGGADEQFF.

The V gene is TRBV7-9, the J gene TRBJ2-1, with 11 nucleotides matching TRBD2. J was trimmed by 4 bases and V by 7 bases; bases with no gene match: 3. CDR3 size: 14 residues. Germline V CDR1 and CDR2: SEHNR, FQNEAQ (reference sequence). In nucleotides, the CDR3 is TGTGCCAGCATCAGACTAGCGGGATACAATGAGCAGTTCTTC. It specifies CASIRLAGYNEQFF.

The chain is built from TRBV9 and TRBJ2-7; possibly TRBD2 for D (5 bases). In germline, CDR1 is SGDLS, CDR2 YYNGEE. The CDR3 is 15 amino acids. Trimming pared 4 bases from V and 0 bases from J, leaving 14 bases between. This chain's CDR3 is CASSPEAYISYEQYF. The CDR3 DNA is TGTGCCAGCAGCCCGGAGGCTTATATCTCCTACGAGCAGTACTTC.

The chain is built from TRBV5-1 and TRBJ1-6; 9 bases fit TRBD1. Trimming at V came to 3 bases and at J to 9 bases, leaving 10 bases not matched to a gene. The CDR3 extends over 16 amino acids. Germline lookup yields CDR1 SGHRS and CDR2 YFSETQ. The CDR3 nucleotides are TGCGCCAGCAGCTCGGAAGGACAGGGGATCGGTTCACCCCTCCACTTT. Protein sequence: CASSSEGQGIGSPLHF.

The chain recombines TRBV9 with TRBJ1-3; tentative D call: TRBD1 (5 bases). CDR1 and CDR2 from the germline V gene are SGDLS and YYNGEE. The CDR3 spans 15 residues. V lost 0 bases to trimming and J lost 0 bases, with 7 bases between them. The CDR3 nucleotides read TGTGCCAGCAGCGTAGACGGGGGCTCTGGAAACACCATATATTTT. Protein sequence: CASSVDGGSGNTIYF.

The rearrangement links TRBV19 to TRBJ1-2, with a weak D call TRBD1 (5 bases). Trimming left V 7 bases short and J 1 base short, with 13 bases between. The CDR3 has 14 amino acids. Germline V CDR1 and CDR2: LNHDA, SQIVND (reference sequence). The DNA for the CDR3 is TGTGCCAGTAACCATCCGGGGGGTAACTATGGCTACACCTTC. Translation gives CASNHPGGNYGYTF.

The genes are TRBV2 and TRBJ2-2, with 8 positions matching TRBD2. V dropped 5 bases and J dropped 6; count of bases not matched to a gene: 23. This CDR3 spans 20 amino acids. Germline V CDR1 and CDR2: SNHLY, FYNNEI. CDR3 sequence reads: CASSKSTGLAEPPRPGELFF. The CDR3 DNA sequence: TGTGCCAGCAGTAAATCAACCGGACTAGCAGAGCCCCCTCGGCCCGGGGAGCTGTTTTTT.

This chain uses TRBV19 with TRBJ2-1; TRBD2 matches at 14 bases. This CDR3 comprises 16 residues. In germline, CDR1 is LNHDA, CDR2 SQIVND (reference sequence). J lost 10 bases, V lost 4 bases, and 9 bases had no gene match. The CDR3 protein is CASSRTSGRTLGEQFF. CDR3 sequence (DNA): TGTGCCAGTAGTAGGACTAGCGGGAGGACCCTAGGGGAGCAGTTCTTC.

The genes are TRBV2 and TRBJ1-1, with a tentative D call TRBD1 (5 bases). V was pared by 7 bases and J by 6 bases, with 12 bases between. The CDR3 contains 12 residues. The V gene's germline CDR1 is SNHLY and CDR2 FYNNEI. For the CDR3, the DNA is TGTGCCAGCATAAGGACAATTTCTGAAGCTTTCTTT. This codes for CASIRTISEAFF. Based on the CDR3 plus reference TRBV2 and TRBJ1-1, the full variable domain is EPEVTQTPSHQVTQMGQEVILRCVPISNHLYFYWYRQILGQKVEFLVSFYNNEISEKSEIFDDQFSVERPDGSNFTLKIRSTKLEDSAMYFCASIRTISEAFFGQGTRLTVV.

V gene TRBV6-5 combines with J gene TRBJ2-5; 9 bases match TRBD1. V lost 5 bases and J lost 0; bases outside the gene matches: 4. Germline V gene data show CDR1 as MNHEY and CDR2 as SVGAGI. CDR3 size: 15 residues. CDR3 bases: TGTGCCAGCAGTCGGGACAGGGCGAACCAAGAGACCCAGTACTTC. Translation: CASSRDRANQETQYF.

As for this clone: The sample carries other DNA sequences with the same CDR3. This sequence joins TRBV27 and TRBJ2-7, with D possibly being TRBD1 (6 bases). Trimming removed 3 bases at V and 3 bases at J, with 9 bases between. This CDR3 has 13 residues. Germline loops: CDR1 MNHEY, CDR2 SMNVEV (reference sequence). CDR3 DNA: TGTGCCAGCAGTTTTGGGACAAGCTACGAGCAGTACTTC. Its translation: CASSFGTSYEQYF.

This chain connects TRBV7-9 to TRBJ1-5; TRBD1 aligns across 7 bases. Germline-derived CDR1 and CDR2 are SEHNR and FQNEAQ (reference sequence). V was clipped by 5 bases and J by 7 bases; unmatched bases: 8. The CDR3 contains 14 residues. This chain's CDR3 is CASSPTGPRQPQHF. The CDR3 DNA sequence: TGTGCCAGCAGCCCGACAGGGCCAAGACAGCCCCAGCATTTT.

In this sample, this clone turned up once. CDR3 sequence: CASSIWEGSYNEQFF. CDR3 nucleotide sequence: TGTGCCAGCAGCATTTGGGAGGGTTCCTACAATGAGCAGTTCTTC. The chain has TRBV5-5 and TRBJ2-1, with 7 positions matching TRBD2. This CDR3 comprises 15 residues. Germline trimming cut 4 bases from V and 1 base from J; bases unmatched to any gene: 5. The germline CDR1 and CDR2 sequences are SGHKS and YYEKEE (reference sequence). Based on the CDR3 plus reference TRBV5-5 and TRBJ2-1, the full variable domain is DAGVTQSPTHLIKTRGQQVTLRCSPISGHKSVSWYQQVLGQGPQFIFQYYEKEERGRGNFPDRFSARQFPNYSSELNVNALLLGDSALYLCASSIWEGSYNEQFFGPGTRLTVL.

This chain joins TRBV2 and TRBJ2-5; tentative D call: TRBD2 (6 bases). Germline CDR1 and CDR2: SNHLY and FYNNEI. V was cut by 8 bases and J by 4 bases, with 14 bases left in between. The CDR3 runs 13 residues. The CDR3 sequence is CASRRGGGETQYF. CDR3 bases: TGTGCCAGCCGGAGGGGTGGCGGAGAGACCCAGTACTTC.

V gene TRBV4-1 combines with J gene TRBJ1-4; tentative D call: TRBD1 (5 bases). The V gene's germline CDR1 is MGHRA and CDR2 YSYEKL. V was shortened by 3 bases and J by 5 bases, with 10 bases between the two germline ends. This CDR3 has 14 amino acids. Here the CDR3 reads CASSQGTSNEKLFF. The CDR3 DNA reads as TGCGCCAGCAGCCAGGGGACTTCCAATGAAAAACTGTTTTTT.

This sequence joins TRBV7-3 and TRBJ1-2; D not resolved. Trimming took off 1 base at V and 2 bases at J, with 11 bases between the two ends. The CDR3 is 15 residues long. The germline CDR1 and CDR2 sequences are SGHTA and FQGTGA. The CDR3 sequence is CASSLNPAGNYGYTF. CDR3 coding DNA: TGTGCCAGCAGCTTAAACCCCGCCGGGAACTATGGCTACACCTTC.

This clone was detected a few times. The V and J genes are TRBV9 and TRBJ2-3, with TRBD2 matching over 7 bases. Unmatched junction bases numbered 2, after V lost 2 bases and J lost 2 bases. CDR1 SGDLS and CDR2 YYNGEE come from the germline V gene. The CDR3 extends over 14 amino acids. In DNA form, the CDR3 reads TGTGCCAGCAGCGTTCTAGCGGACACAGATACGCAGTATTTT. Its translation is CASSVLADTDTQYF.

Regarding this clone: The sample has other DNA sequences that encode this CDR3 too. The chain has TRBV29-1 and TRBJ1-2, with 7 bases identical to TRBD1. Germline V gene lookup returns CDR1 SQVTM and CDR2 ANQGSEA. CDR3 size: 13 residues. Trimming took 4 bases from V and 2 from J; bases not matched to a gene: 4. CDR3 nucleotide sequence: TGCAGCGTTGGACAGGGATCCAACTATGGCTACACCTTC. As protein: CSVGQGSNYGYTF.

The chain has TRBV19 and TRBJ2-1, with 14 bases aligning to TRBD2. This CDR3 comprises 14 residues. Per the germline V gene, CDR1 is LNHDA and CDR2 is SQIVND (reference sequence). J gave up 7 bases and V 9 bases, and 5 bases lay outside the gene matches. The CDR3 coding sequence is TGTGCCAGCGGGACTAGCGGGAGTGGGAATGAGCAGTTCTTC. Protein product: CASGTSGSGNEQFF.

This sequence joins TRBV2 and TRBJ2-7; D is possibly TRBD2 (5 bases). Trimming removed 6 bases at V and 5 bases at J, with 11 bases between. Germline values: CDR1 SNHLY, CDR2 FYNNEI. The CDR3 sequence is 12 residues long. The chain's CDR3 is CASRGAANEQYF. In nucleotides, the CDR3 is TGTGCCAGCAGGGGAGCAGCGAACGAGCAGTACTTC.

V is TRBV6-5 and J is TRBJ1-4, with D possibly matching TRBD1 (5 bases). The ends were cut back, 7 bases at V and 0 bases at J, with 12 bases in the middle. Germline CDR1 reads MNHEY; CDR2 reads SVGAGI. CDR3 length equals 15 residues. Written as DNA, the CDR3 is TGTGCCAGCACACCAGGGCTTGCAACTAATGAAAAACTGTTTTTT. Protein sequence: CASTPGLATNEKLFF.

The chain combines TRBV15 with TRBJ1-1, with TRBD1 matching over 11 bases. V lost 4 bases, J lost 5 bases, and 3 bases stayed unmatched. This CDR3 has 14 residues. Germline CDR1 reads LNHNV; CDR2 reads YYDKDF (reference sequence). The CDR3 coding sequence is TGTGCCACCAGCAAGGACAGGGGGCGAACTGAAGCTTTCTTT. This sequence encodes CATSKDRGRTEAFF.

In nucleotides, the CDR3 is TGTGCCAGCAGCCCCTGGACAGACGGAAACACCATATATTTT. This sequence encodes CASSPWTDGNTIYF. The chain links TRBV3-1 (or the pseudogene TRBV3-2) to TRBJ1-3; D might be TRBD1 (6 bases). The CDR3 runs to 14 residues. CDR1 is LGHDT, CDR2 YNNKEL, per germline (reference sequence). V was pared by 4 bases and J by 4 bases, with 11 bases between.